This TCR beta chain stems from a study of T cell responses to AZD1222 COVID-19 vaccine. Only in-frame clones appear in the TCRdb table, and some are missing; sequencing was by immunoSEQ multiplex PCR. The table has more than 85,000 clones, approximately 84% seen once. The germline V gene encodes CDR1 LGHNA and CDR2 YNFKEQ. The CDR3 runs 20 residues. Trimming shortened V by 2 bases and J by 0 bases, and 24 bases separated the two germline ends. Study-level findings and limits: Close to half of spike-specific TCRs reportedly recognize unmutated variant regions.

Comment on this clone: Antigen: not known.

The source was peripheral blood, collected on day 0 of AZD1222 vaccination. The clonotype was recovered from an adult in good health. V and J are TRBV4-2 and TRBJ2-3; possibly TRBD1 or TRBD2 for D (6 bases each). CDR3 sequence reads: CASSQSFKGHSGTSTDTQYF. The CDR3 coding sequence is TGTGCCAGCAGCCAATCTTTCAAGGGACATAGCGGAACTAGCACAGATACGCAGTATTTT.